A selection of T cell receptor beta chains follows, all from one sample in a study of response to subunit inactivated influenza vaccine. TCRdb re-called the RT-PCR reads with MiXCR, one entry per CDR3 protein. The repertoire consists of roughly 700,000 distinct CDR3 sequences, with around a sixth occurring once and the leading ten covering roughly 11%. The input for sequencing was PBMCs from blood, taken roughly 12 days after vaccination. All receptors derive from a man in his forties or fifties who received an inactivated influenza vaccine. The CDR3 runs from the conserved cysteine through the conserved F or W. The D gene is left open where the match is weak. The size of a clone is reported for some rows only, either as once, few or many, or as a class for expanded clones.

TGTGCCAGCAGCCAAGATCTGACGAGCTCCTACGAGCAGTACTTC	CASSQDLTSSYEQYF	TRBJ2-7	NA	TRBV4-2	few
TGCAGTGCTAGCAGCAGGTCTGCTAATTCACCCCTCCACTTT	CSASSRSANSPLHF	TRBJ1-6	NA	TRBV20-1	few
TGCAGTGCTAGAGATCATGCCGGGGCTAGCGGGAGGGAAAGCACAGATACGCAGTATTTT	CSARDHAGASGRESTDTQYF	TRBJ2-3	TRBD2	TRBV20-1	NA
TGTGCAACGGGGACAGGTGAGCAGTACTTC	CATGTGEQYF	TRBJ2-7	TRBD1	TRBV9	few
TGCAGCGTTGAAGCGCGATGGGTTTCCGAGACCCAGTACTTC	CSVEARWVSETQYF	TRBJ2-5	NA	TRBV29-1	few
TGTGCCAGCAGTCATGGTAGCCCCGATAATTCACCCCTCCACTTT	CASSHGSPDNSPLHF	TRBJ1-6	NA	TRBV6-1	few
TGTGCCAGCAGTTTAGGGACAGGGGGCCAGTATGGCTACACCTTC	CASSLGTGGQYGYTF	TRBJ1-2	TRBD1	TRBV28	many
TGTGCCAGTAGCCCCCTGGTAGGGCGAACCGGGGAGCTGTTTTTT	CASSPLVGRTGELFF	TRBJ2-2	NA	TRBV19	few
TGTGCCAGCAGCGACCAGCCGGGCACCGGGGAGCTGTTTTTT	CASSDQPGTGELFF	TRBJ2-2	NA	TRBV7-2	NA
TGTGCCAGCGCGTTACGTGGGGGTAGCACAGATACGCAGTATTTT	CASALRGGSTDTQYF	TRBJ2-3	NA	TRBV21-1	NA
TGCGCCAGCAGCTTGGATGGACTTTCCCAAGAGACCCAGTACTTC	CASSLDGLSQETQYF	TRBJ2-5	NA	TRBV5-1	NA
TGCAGCGTTGGACGAGGGGATTTTGCCTATGGCTACACCTTC	CSVGRGDFAYGYTF	TRBJ1-2	NA	TRBV29-1	few
TGCGCCAGCAGCTTTTCCCCCCTCAGGGGGGGAACTGAAGCTTTCTTT	CASSFSPLRGGTEAFF	TRBJ1-1	TRBD1	TRBV5-1	few
TGTGCCACCAGTGATTCCTACTCGGTTGGAAGCACTGAAGCTTTCTTT	CATSDSYSVGSTEAFF	TRBJ1-1	NA	TRBV24-1	few
TGTGCCAGCAGCCAAGGCCAGGTCAATGAGCAGTTCTTC	CASSQGQVNEQFF	TRBJ2-1	NA	TRBV3-1	NA
TGTGCCACCAGTGATTTGCAAGGGAGAAACAATGAGCAGTTCTTC	CATSDLQGRNNEQFF	TRBJ2-1	NA	TRBV24-1	many
TGTGCCAGCAGCCCCTCCCGCGGAGGGAGGCAAGAGACCCAGTACTTC	CASSPSRGGRQETQYF	TRBJ2-5	NA	TRBV7-2	NA
TGCGCCAGCAGGGGAATTCCGGGACAGGGTACCGAGCAGTACTTC	CASRGIPGQGTEQYF	TRBJ2-7	TRBD1	TRBV5-1	NA
TGTGCCACCAGTGATTTCGGGCAGGTTGAGCAGTTCTTC	CATSDFGQVEQFF	TRBJ2-1	NA	TRBV24-1	NA
TGTGCCAGCAGTTACAGCGAGGGGTACTTTTCGGCTTTCTTT	CASSYSEGYFSAFF	TRBJ1-1	NA	TRBV6-5	NA
TGTGCCAGCAGTTTAACTAGCGGGAATCTCGAGCAGTACTTC	CASSLTSGNLEQYF	TRBJ2-7	TRBD2	TRBV27	NA
TGCAGTGCAGAAATGGTACTCACTCCGGGACAGGGGACAGATACGCAGTATTTT	CSAEMVLTPGQGTDTQYF	TRBJ2-3	TRBD1	TRBV20-1	few
TGCGCCAGCAGCTTGGATCTAGGGGGTTCTAACTATGGCTACACCTTC	CASSLDLGGSNYGYTF	TRBJ1-2	NA	TRBV5-1	NA
TGCAGTGCTAAAACCGGGACTAGCCCCTACAATGAGCAGTTCTTC	CSAKTGTSPYNEQFF	TRBJ2-1	TRBD2	TRBV20-1	few
TGTGCCAGCAGCTTTATGTACGAGCAGTACTTC	CASSFMYEQYF	TRBJ2-7	NA	TRBV5-6	many